These 32 T cell receptor beta chains originate from one sample sequenced in a study of response to subunit inactivated influenza vaccine. TCRdb redid the calling of the RT-PCR reads with MiXCR, one entry per CDR3 protein. The sample gives hundreds of thousands of distinct CDR3 sequences, 25% of which show up once; 1.5% to 2% is in the top ten. The starting material was CD4+ T cells sorted from PBMCs, obtained 5 days after vaccination. These receptors were taken from a man aged 50 to 59 who received an inactivated influenza vaccine.

The chain combines TRBV12-3 or TRBV12-4 with TRBJ1-5, with a weak D call TRBD1 (5 bases). CDR3 length equals 15 residues. Trimming removed 4 bases from V and 0 bases from J, with 10 bases in between. CDR3 in DNA: TGTGCCAGCAGTTCGGGGGGTAATAGCAATCAGCCCCAGCATTTT. It specifies CASSSGGNSNQPQHF.

This clonotype was seen only a few times. The V and J genes are TRBV6-1 and TRBJ1-5, with D hard to call. V lost 2 bases, J lost 4 bases, and 9 bases lay in between. Germline V CDR1 and CDR2: MNHNS, SASEGT. The CDR3 covers 14 residues. For the CDR3, the DNA is TGTGCCAGCAGTGAATTACAGTTTAATCAGCCCCAGCATTTT. Translation gives CASSELQFNQPQHF.

This clonotype came up a few times. The gene calls are TRBV6-2 or TRBV6-3 and TRBJ1-5; 9 nucleotides match TRBD1. Trimming removed 5 bases from V and 7 bases from J; junction bases left unmatched: 3. Germline loops: CDR1 MNHEY, CDR2 SVGEGT. CDR3 size: 13 residues. CDR3: CASSGDRVQPQHF. CDR3 bases: TGTGCCAGCAGTGGGGACAGGGTGCAGCCCCAGCATTTT.

A few counts support this clonotype. This sequence joins TRBV7-9 and TRBJ2-7; D ambiguous. The CDR3 has 12 amino acids. Germline CDR1 reads SEHNR; CDR2 reads FQNEAQ (reference sequence). Trimming took off 5 bases at V and 7 bases at J, with 12 bases between the two ends. The CDR3, as DNA: TGTGCCAGCAGCCCCCTGGGTCTTGAGCAGTACTTC. It codes for CASSPLGLEQYF.

This clonotype was recorded many times. The chain carries TRBV7-2 and TRBJ2-7, with D unresolved. This CDR3 has 13 residues. Germline CDR1 and CDR2: SGHTA and FQGNSA. Trimming left V 2 bases short and J 3 bases short, with 8 bases between. CDR3 sequence reads: CASSLNRNYEQYF. CDR3 nucleotide sequence: TGTGCCAGCAGCTTAAACCGAAACTACGAGCAGTACTTC.

About this clonotype itself: The junction and the germline gene differ at one end; a read error may be behind it. The chain links TRBV18 to TRBJ2-1, with 10 positions matching TRBD2. Germline CDR1 and CDR2: KGHSH and LQKENI. The CDR3 is 15 residues long. The CDR3 coding sequence is TGTGCCAGCTCATCACCTAGCGGGAGTAGGAATGAGCAGTTCTTC. It specifies CASSSPSGSRNEQFF.

In DNA form, the CDR3 reads TGTGCCAGCAGCAAGAACAGGGGAGGCAATCAGCCCCAGCATTTT. Encoded protein: CASSKNRGGNQPQHF. The chain joins TRBV27 to TRBJ1-5, with 7 bases matching TRBD1. With 6 bases clipped from V and 2 bases from J, the junction kept 7 bases outside the gene matches. This CDR3 contains 15 residues. CDR1 MNHEY and CDR2 SMNVEV come from the germline V gene (reference sequence).

This clonotype came up a few times. The rearrangement joins TRBV21-1 to TRBJ1-4. TRBV21-1 is listed as a pseudogene. The CDR3 is 15 amino acids. The DNA of the CDR3 is TGTGCCAGCAGCAAAGCTCGCAACGGAATAGAAAAACTGTTTTTT. Its translation is CASSKARNGIEKLFF.

This chain uses TRBV12-3 or TRBV12-4 with TRBJ2-5; perhaps TRBD2 as D (6 bases). Trimming removed 7 bases at V and 5 bases at J, with 17 bases between. The CDR3 is made up of 14 amino acids. CDR3 sequence: CASTRGVVGETQYF. The CDR3 nucleotides read TGTGCCAGCACGCGGGGAGTAGTAGGGGAGACCCAGTACTTC.

V and J are TRBV12-3 or TRBV12-4 and TRBJ1-2, with TRBD1 identical over 8 bases. CDR3 length: 15 amino acids. J gave up 8 bases and V 4 bases, and 12 bases lay outside the gene matches. Written as DNA, the CDR3 is TGTGCCAGCAGTTGGGACAGGCCAATCGTTAGGGGCTACACCTTC. Translation gives CASSWDRPIVRGYTF.

This clonotype appeared a few times. This rearrangement joins TRBV25-1 to TRBJ1-6; D not resolved. V was clipped by 1 base and J by 8 bases, with 12 bases between them. The CDR3 contains 15 residues. CDR1 and CDR2 (germline): MGHDK, SYGVNS. CDR3 sequence reads: CASSESDLGHSPLHF. The CDR3 DNA follows: TGTGCCAGCAGTGAATCGGACCTTGGCCATTCACCCCTCCACTTT.

The chain joins TRBV7-2 to TRBJ1-4; D remains unclear. The V gene's germline CDR1 is SGHTA and CDR2 FQGNSA. The CDR3 covers 13 residues. Between the trimmed V and J ends, which lost 3 bases and 7 bases, there was a span of 9 bases. The CDR3 loop reads CASSFTGLEKLFF. As DNA, the CDR3 is TGTGCCAGCAGCTTTACCGGACTTGAAAAACTGTTTTTT. Full variable domain (rest looked up from reference TRBV7-2 and TRBJ1-4): GAGVSQSPSNKVTEKGKDVELRCDPISGHTALYWYRQSLGQGLEFLIYFQGNSAPDKSGLPSDRFSAERTGGSVSTLTIQRTQQEDSAVYLCASSFTGLEKLFFGSGTQLSVL.

The chain uses TRBV9 and TRBJ1-2, with D unresolved. The CDR3 spans 13 residues. Germline V lookup: CDR1 SGDLS, CDR2 YYNGEE. V lost 0 bases and J 7 bases, leaving 10 bases between the germline ends. CDR3 nucleotide sequence: TGTGCCAGCAGCGTAGAAGGGTTCTCTGGCTACACCTTC. As protein: CASSVEGFSGYTF.

This clonotype came up a few times. The CDR3 reads CASSQSGGNQPQHF. In DNA form, the CDR3 reads TGTGCCAGCAGCCAATCCGGGGGCAATCAGCCCCAGCATTTT. The genes are TRBV12-3 or TRBV12-4 and TRBJ1-5; D gene unclear. Trimming removed 6 bases at V and 2 bases at J, with 11 bases between. CDR3 length: 14 amino acids.

This clonotype was observed a handful of times. This chain links TRBV29-1 with TRBJ1-2; D remains ambiguous. V was cut by 2 bases and J by 0 bases, with 13 bases left in between. Germline values: CDR1 SQVTM, CDR2 ANQGSEA. This CDR3 contains 15 residues. This chain's CDR3 is CSVEKNTLSNYGYTF. DNA for the CDR3: TGCAGCGTTGAAAAGAACACCCTATCTAACTATGGCTACACCTTC.

V and J are TRBV9 and TRBJ2-7, with 9 bases aligning to TRBD1. The CDR3 is 15 amino acids. V was pared by 5 bases and J by 5 bases, with 11 bases of the junction left unmatched. In germline, CDR1 is SGDLS, CDR2 YYNGEE. In DNA, the CDR3 is TGTGCCAGCAGTGCTTCCGGGACAGGGCCCCACGAGCAGTACTTC. It encodes CASSASGTGPHEQYF. Complete variable domain (other parts from reference TRBV9 and TRBJ2-7): DSGVTQTPKHLITATGQRVTLRCSPRSGDLSVYWYQQSLDQGLQFLIQYYNGEERAKGNILERFSAQQFPDLHSELNLSSLELGDSALYFCASSASGTGPHEQYFGPGTRLTVT.

There are a few counts of this clonotype. CDR3 bases: TGTGCCAGCGCGGTGAGGGTAAATGAAAAACTGTTTTTT. Protein sequence: CASAVRVNEKLFF. The V call is TRBV12-3 or TRBV12-4, the J call TRBJ1-4; D unresolved. Trimming removed 8 bases at V and 5 bases at J, with 12 bases between. The CDR3 has 13 residues.

This clonotype was seen only a few times. The CDR3 sequence is CSARVPSDLSYEQYF. The CDR3 nucleotides are TGCAGTGCTAGGGTACCTAGCGACCTCTCCTACGAGCAGTACTTC. The chain employs TRBV20-1 and TRBJ2-7; the D gene is possibly TRBD2 (6 bases). Trimming took 3 bases from V and 0 from J, leaving 15 bases between them. Germline assignment: CDR1 DFQATT and CDR2 SNEGSKA (reference sequence). The CDR3 has 15 amino acids.

This clonotype was recorded at least ten times. This chain connects TRBV6-1 to TRBJ1-4; maybe TRBD1 (6 bases). Germline lookup yields CDR1 MNHNS and CDR2 SASEGT. The CDR3 has 16 residues. The ends were cut back, 5 bases at V and 7 bases at J, with 20 bases in the middle. CDR3: CASSKLPGHGSEKLFF. Here the CDR3 DNA reads TGTGCCAGCAGTAAACTACCGGGACACGGAAGTGAAAAACTGTTTTTT.

This clonotype has just one count. The chain links TRBV7-2 to TRBJ2-1; 9 bases fit TRBD1. The junction had 7 bases not matched to a gene; V was cut back by 6 bases and J by 4 bases. CDR1 and CDR2 from the germline V gene are SGHTA and FQGNSA. The CDR3 length is 15 residues. CDR3 amino acids: CASSTDRGGYNEQFF. The CDR3 nucleotides are TGTGCCAGCAGTACAGACAGGGGGGGTTACAATGAGCAGTTCTTC.

This clonotype was counted a few times. V usage is TRBV7-9 and J usage is TRBJ2-7; 10 nucleotides line up with TRBD2. The CDR3 loop spans 17 amino acids. From germline, CDR1 is SEHNR and CDR2 FQNEAQ (reference sequence). The V segment lost 3 bases and the J segment 4 bases; nucleotides outside the gene matches: 12. CDR3 DNA sequence: TGTGCCAGCAGCTTGAATAGCGGGGGGAGAGGGGATTACGAGCAGTACTTC. Protein: CASSLNSGGRGDYEQYF.

This clonotype appeared many times. The chain recombines TRBV4-1 with TRBJ2-1; D is undetermined. This CDR3 comprises 19 residues. The V and J ends lost 4 bases and 4 bases respectively, with 26 bases between them. Per the germline V gene, CDR1 is MGHRA and CDR2 is YSYEKL. CDR3 region: CASSPSLLARRKAYNEQFF. Written as DNA, the CDR3 is TGCGCCAGCAGCCCCTCCCTATTGGCCCGGCGGAAGGCGTACAATGAGCAGTTCTTC.

This clonotype appeared a few times. The chain carries TRBV5-1 and TRBJ2-3; possibly TRBD2 for D (6 bases). The CDR3 consists of 15 residues. The V gene lost 5 bases and the J gene lost 3 bases, with 16 bases spanning the gap. Germline V gene data show CDR1 as SGHRS and CDR2 as YFSETQ. Here the CDR3 DNA reads TGCGCCAGCAGAGAAACGGGAGATCGGACAGATACGCAGTATTTT. Its translation is CASRETGDRTDTQYF. The entire variable domain, with the rest obtained from reference TRBV5-1 and TRBJ2-3, is as follows: KAGVTQTPRYLIKTRGQQVTLSCSPISGHRSVSWYQQTPGQGLQFLFEYFSETQRNKGNFPGRFSGRQFSNSRSEMNVSTLELGDSALYLCASRETGDRTDTQYFGPGTRLTVL.

This clonotype appeared a few times. The chain recombines TRBV12-3 or TRBV12-4 with TRBJ2-5; no definite D call. V dropped 6 bases and J dropped 1 base, with 9 bases sitting between them. The CDR3 length is 13 residues. The CDR3 protein is CASSPLGQETQYF. CDR3 bases: TGTGCCAGCAGCCCCCTTGGCCAAGAGACCCAGTACTTC.

This clonotype was observed a handful of times. J is TRBJ2-2 and V is TRBV24-1; D is unresolved. Germline assignment: CDR1 KGHDR and CDR2 SFDVKD. Trimming pared 4 bases from V and 5 bases from J, leaving 4 bases between. The CDR3 totals 12 residues. CDR3 amino acids: CATSDPTGELFF. The CDR3 region has the DNA TGTGCCACCAGTGACCCAACCGGGGAGCTGTTTTTT.

This chain connects TRBV7-9 to TRBJ2-3; 9 positions match TRBD2. V dropped 5 bases and J dropped 9; count of bases not matched to a gene: 12. CDR3 length: 15 residues. Germline V gene sequence: CDR1 SEHNR, CDR2 FQNEAQ (reference sequence). CDR3 residues: CASSQGGGRAQTQYF. The CDR3 nucleotides are TGTGCCAGCAGCCAGGGGGGCGGGAGGGCCCAGACGCAGTATTTT.

This rearrangement joins TRBV4-3 to TRBJ2-3; 11 positions match TRBD2. The CDR3 length is 18 residues. Germline loops: CDR1 LGHNA, CDR2 YSLEER. With V trimmed by 3 bases and J by 3 bases, 11 bases remained unmatched. The DNA of the CDR3 is TGCGCCAGCAGCCAGGAGACTCCCTCTAGCGGGGGGACAGATACGCAGTATTTT. Its translation: CASSQETPSSGGTDTQYF.

This clonotype was found a few times. V usage is TRBV7-8 and J usage is TRBJ2-2; D may correspond to TRBD1 or TRBD2 (5 bases each). Between the trimmed V and J ends, which lost 2 bases and 3 bases, there was a span of 13 bases. The germline gives CDR1 SGHVS, CDR2 FQNEAQ. The CDR3 is 16 amino acids. The CDR3 DNA sequence: TGTGCCAGCAGCTTAAGGGACGGGGCGGACACCGGGGAGCTGTTTTTT. This gives the protein CASSLRDGADTGELFF. Based on the CDR3 plus reference TRBV7-8 and TRBJ2-2, the full variable domain is GAGVSQSPRYKVAKRGQDVALRCDPISGHVSLFWYQQALGQGPEFLTYFQNEAQLDKSGLPSDRFFAERPEGSVSTLKIQRTQQEDSAVYLCASSLRDGADTGELFFGEGSRLTVL.

DNA of the CDR3: TGTGCCAGCAGCGGGCAAGGTAGCTCCTACAATGAGCAGTTCTTC. Amino acids: CASSGQGSSYNEQFF. The chain joins TRBV2 to TRBJ2-1; no clear D. Trimming removed 6 bases from V and 0 bases from J, with 12 bases in between. Per germline, CDR1 SNHLY and CDR2 FYNNEI. This CDR3 is built from 15 residues.

This clonotype was seen only a few times. The genes are TRBV6-2 or TRBV6-3 and TRBJ2-5, with 10 bases fitting TRBD2. Germline V gene data show CDR1 as MNHEY and CDR2 as SVGEGT. The ends lost 6 bases at V and 3 bases at J; junction bases unmatched: 10. This CDR3 has 16 residues. CDR3 coding DNA: TGTGCCAGCAGATTAGCGGGAGGTATACAAGAAGAGACCCAGTACTTC. Amino acid sequence: CASRLAGGIQEETQYF.

This clonotype was seen a handful of times. The chain links TRBV5-5 to TRBJ2-2; a possible D gene is TRBD2 (6 bases). Germline V gene lookup returns CDR1 SGHKS and CDR2 YYEKEE (reference sequence). The CDR3 contains 15 residues. Between the trimmed V and J ends, which lost 3 bases and 6 bases, there was a span of 15 bases. CDR3 sequence: CASSWDFSSSGELFF. In DNA, the CDR3 is TGTGCCAGCAGCTGGGACTTTTCATCCTCCGGGGAGCTGTTTTTT.

V usage is TRBV12-3 or TRBV12-4 and J usage is TRBJ1-4; 9 positions match TRBD1. V lost 6 bases to trimming and J lost 4 bases; unmatched junction nucleotides: 6. CDR3 length: 15 residues. The CDR3 protein is CASSTGTGINEKLFF. Written as DNA, the CDR3 is TGTGCCAGCAGCACCGGGACAGGGATTAATGAAAAACTGTTTTTT.